Following are 3 T cell receptor beta chains from one sample sequenced in a study of T cell responses to AZD1222 COVID-19 vaccine. The protocol was immunoSEQ multiplex PCR, while the TCRdb copy is restricted to in-frame clones and leaves out a portion. The sample lists roughly 140,000 clones; 90% to 95% were seen once. Specimen: peripheral blood, collected on day 0 of AZD1222 vaccination. The receptors originated from an adult in good health.

The rearrangement uses TRBV6-5 and TRBJ2-5; 8 bases agree with TRBD2. This CDR3 comprises 13 residues. Germline V gene lookup returns CDR1 MNHEY and CDR2 SVGAGI. The trim removed 4 bases at V and 5 bases at J, leaving 3 bases unmatched. This CDR3 reads CASSLAGSETQYF. CDR3 in DNA: TGTGCCAGCAGTTTAGCGGGGTCTGAGACCCAGTACTTC.

The chain carries TRBV7-6 and TRBJ2-4, with D possibly being TRBD1 or TRBD2 (5 bases each). Germline V CDR1 and CDR2: SGHVS, FNYEAQ. Trimming stripped 5 bases from V and 10 bases from J, with 18 bases between. The length of the CDR3 is 14 residues. CDR3: CASSPGPALGIQYF. CDR3 coding DNA: TGTGCCAGCAGCCCGGGACCTGCCTTGGGTATTCAGTACTTC.

The chain has TRBV18 and TRBJ2-7, with D perhaps matching TRBD2 (5 bases). The CDR3 extends over 14 amino acids. Trimming shortened V by 6 bases and J by 6 bases, and 18 bases separated the two germline ends. Germline assignment: CDR1 KGHSH and CDR2 LQKENI. The CDR3 region has the DNA TGTGCCAGCTCCCCTCCCAGGAGACGGGGCGAGCAGTACTTC. Encoded protein: CASSPPRRRGEQYF.